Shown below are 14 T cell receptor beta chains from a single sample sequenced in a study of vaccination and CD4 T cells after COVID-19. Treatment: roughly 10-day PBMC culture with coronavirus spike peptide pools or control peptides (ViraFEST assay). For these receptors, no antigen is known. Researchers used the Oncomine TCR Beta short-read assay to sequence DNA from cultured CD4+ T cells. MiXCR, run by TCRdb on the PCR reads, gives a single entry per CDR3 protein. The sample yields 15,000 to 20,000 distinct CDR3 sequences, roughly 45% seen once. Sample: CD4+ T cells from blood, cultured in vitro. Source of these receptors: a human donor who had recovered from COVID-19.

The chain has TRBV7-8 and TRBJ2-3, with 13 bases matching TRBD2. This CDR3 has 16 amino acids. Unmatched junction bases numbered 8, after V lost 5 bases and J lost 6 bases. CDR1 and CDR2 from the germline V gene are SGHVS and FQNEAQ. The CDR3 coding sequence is TGTGCCAGCAGCGTACTAGCGGGAGGGCAGGGGGATACGCAGTATTTT. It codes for CASSVLAGGQGDTQYF.

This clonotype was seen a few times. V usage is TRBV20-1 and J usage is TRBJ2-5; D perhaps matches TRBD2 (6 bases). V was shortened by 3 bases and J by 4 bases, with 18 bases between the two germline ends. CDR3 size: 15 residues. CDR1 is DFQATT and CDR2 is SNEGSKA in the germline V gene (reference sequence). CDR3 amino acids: CSASLPGERAETQYF. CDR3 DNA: TGCAGTGCTAGCCTTCCGGGAGAGCGGGCAGAGACCCAGTACTTC.

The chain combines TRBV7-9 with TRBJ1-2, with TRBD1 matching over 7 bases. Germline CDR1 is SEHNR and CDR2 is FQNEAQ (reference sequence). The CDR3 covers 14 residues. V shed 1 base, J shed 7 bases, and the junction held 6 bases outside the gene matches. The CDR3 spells CASSLDVDRLGYTF. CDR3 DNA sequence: TGTGCCAGCAGCTTAGATGTGGACAGGCTTGGCTACACCTTC. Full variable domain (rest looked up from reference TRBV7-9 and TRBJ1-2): DTGVSQNPRHKITKRGQNVTFRCDPISEHNRLYWYRQTLGQGPEFLTYFQNEAQLEKSRLLSDRFSAERPKGSFSTLEIQRTEQGDSAMYLCASSLDVDRLGYTFGSGTRLTVV.

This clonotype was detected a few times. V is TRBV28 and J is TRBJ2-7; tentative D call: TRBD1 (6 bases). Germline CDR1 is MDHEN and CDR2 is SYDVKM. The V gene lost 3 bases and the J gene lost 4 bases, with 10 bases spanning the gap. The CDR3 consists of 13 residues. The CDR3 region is CASSFQQGYEQYF. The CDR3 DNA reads TGTGCCAGCAGTTTTCAACAGGGTTACGAGCAGTACTTC.

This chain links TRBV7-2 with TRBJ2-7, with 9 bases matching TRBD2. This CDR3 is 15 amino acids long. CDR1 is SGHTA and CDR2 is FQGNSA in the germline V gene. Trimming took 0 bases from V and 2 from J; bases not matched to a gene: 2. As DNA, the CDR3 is TGTGCCAGCAGCTTAGCTAGCGGGAGCACCTACGAGCAGTACTTC. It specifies CASSLASGSTYEQYF.

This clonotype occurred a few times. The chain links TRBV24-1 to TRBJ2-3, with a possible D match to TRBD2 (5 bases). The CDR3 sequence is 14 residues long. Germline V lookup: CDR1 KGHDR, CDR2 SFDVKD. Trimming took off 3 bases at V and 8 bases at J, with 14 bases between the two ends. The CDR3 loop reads CATSDPQPEGTQYF. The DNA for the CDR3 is TGTGCCACCAGTGATCCCCAACCCGAGGGTACGCAGTATTTT.

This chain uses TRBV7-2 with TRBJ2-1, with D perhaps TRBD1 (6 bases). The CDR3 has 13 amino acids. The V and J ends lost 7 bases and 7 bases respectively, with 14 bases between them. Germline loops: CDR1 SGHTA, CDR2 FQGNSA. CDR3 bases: TGTGCCAGCACCGGGACAAGGCGTAATGAGCAGTTCTTC. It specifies CASTGTRRNEQFF.

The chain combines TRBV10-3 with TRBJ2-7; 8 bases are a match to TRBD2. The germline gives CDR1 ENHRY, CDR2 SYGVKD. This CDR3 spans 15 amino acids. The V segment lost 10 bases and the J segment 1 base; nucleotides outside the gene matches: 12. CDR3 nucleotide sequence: TGTGCCAGTCGACTAGCGCCCCGGGGATCCTACGAGCAGTACTTC. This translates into CASRLAPRGSYEQYF.

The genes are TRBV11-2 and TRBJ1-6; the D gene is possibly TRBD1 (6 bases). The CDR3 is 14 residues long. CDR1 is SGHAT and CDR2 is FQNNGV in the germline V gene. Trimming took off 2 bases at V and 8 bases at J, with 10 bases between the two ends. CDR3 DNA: TGTGCCAGCAGCTTACGTGGGGGCGATTCACCCCTCCACTTT. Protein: CASSLRGGDSPLHF.

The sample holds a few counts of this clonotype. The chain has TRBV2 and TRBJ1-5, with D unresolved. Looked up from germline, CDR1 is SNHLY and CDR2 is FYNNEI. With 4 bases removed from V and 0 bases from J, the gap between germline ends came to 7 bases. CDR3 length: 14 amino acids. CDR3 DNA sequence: TGTGCCAGCAGTGGACCCTATAGCAATCAGCCCCAGCATTTT. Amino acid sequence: CASSGPYSNQPQHF.

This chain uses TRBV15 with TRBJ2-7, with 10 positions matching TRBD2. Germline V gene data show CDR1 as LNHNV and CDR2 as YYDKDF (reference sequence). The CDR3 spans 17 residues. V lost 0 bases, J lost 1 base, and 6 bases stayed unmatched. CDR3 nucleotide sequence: TGTGCCACCAGCAGAGAGGGGGCTAGCGGGAGATCCTACGAGCAGTACTTC. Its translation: CATSREGASGRSYEQYF.

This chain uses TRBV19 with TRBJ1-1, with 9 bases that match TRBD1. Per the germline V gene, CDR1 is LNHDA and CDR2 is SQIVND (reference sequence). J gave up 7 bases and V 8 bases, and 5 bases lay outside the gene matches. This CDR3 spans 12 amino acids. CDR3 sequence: CASAGQGGEAFF. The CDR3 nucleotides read TGTGCCAGTGCGGGACAGGGCGGTGAAGCTTTCTTT.

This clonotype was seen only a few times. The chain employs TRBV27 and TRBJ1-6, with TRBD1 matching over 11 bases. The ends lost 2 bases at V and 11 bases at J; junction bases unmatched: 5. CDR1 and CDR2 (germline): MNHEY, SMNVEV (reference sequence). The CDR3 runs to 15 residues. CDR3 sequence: CASSLRTGGKTPLHF. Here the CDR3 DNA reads TGTGCCAGCAGTTTAAGGACAGGGGGCAAGACACCCCTCCACTTT.

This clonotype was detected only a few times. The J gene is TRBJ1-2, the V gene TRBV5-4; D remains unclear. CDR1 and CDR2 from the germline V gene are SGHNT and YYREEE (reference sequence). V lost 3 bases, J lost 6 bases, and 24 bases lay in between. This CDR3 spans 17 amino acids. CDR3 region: CASSSAGFIPGSDGYTF. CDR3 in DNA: TGTGCCAGCAGCTCGGCGGGGTTTATACCGGGGTCTGATGGCTACACCTTC.